The rows below give T cell receptor beta chains drawn from one sample of a study of blood T cell repertoires in COVID-19. Profiled with immunoSEQ multiplex PCR; TCRdb holds only in-frame clones, not every one. Altogether nearly 350,000 clones are present, about 90% being singletons, with the ten largest covering under 1.3%. The specimen sequenced was PBMCs or T cells enriched from blood (not recorded which). These receptor sequences come from a woman aged 25 to 45 who had recovered from COVID-19. The CDR3 runs from the conserved cysteine through the conserved F or W. A D gene is named only where the DNA matches it firmly. Part of the rows lack a size; the others show once, few, many or a class for expanded clones.

j_call | v_call | d_call | clone_size | cdr3_aa | cdr3_nt
TRBJ2-5 | TRBV15 | TRBD1 | - | CATSRETGTGDETQYF | TGTGCCACCAGCAGAGAGACCGGGACAGGGGACGAGACCCAGTACTTC
TRBJ2-2 | TRBV11-2 | TRBD1 | - | CASRQEQGADTGELFF | TGTGCCAGCAGACAAGAACAGGGGGCCGACACCGGGGAGCTGTTTTTT
TRBJ2-2 | TRBV27 | - | many | CASSLRQAPYTGELFF | TGTGCCAGCAGCTTACGACAGGCCCCTTACACCGGGGAGCTGTTTTTT
TRBJ1-2 | TRBV10-2 | - | - | CASSETARGDGYTF | TGCGCCAGCAGTGAAACAGCCCGCGGGGATGGCTACACCTTC
TRBJ1-1 | TRBV19 | - | - | CASSSLGQGWTEAFF | TGTGCCAGTAGTTCATTAGGGCAGGGGTGGACTGAAGCTTTCTTT
TRBJ1-4 | TRBV28 | - | - | CASRKLVRGTNEKLFF | TGTGCCAGCAGGAAACTAGTCAGGGGCACTAATGAAAAACTGTTTTTT
TRBJ2-3 | TRBV2 | TRBD2 | - | CASSGLASGTDTQYF | TGTGCCAGCAGTGGTTTGGCTAGCGGGACAGATACGCAGTATTTT
TRBJ2-1 | TRBV9 | TRBD1 | - | CASSVGGQWYNEQFF | TGTGCCAGCAGCGTAGGGGGACAGTGGTACAATGAGCAGTTCTTC
TRBJ2-1 | TRBV25-1 | TRBD2 | - | CASSRAGGVYNEQFF | TGTGCCAGCAGTAGAGCGGGGGGAGTCTACAATGAGCAGTTCTTC
TRBJ1-6 | TRBV2 | - | once | CASRAVPINSPLHF | TGTGCCAGCAGGGCAGTTCCAATAAATTCACCCCTCCACTTT
TRBJ1-1 | TRBV5-1 | - | - | CASSLRGNTEAFF | TGCGCCAGCAGCTTGAGGGGGAACACTGAAGCTTTCTTT
TRBJ2-7 | TRBV10-1 | - | few | CASSESRGISYEQYF | TGCGCCAGCAGTGAGTCGAGAGGTATCTCCTACGAGCAGTACTTC
TRBJ2-7 | TRBV29-1 | - | - | CSVARGSSYEQYF | TGCAGCGTTGCCCGGGGTAGCTCCTACGAGCAGTACTTC
TRBJ2-1 | TRBV4-3 | - | - | CASSQAHDYDEQFF | TGCGCCAGCAGCCAAGCTCATGACTATGATGAGCAGTTCTTC
TRBJ2-3 | TRBV2 | - | - | CASVGYGHTDTQYF | TGTGCCAGCGTTGGATACGGACACACAGATACGCAGTATTTT
TRBJ1-1 | TRBV6-5 | - | - | CASSYSGARRNTEAFF | TGTGCCAGCAGTTACTCGGGGGCTCGCCGGAACACTGAAGCTTTCTTT
TRBJ1-6 | TRBV23-1 | - | few | CASSQSRSGSYNSPLHF | TGCGCCAGCAGTCAATCGAGATCCGGGAGCTATAATTCACCCCTCCACTTT
TRBJ1-4 | TRBV4-1 | TRBD1 | few | CASSPGTATTNEKLFF | TGCGCCAGCAGCCCTGGGACAGCTACAACTAATGAAAAACTGTTTTTT
TRBJ2-5 | TRBV5-1 | TRBD1 | - | CASSTGQVEETQYF | TGCGCCAGCAGCACAGGACAGGTTGAAGAGACCCAGTACTTC
TRBJ2-7 | TRBV7-2 | - | - | CASSLGGVTDEQYF | TGTGCCAGCAGCTTGGGGGGAGTGACGGACGAGCAGTACTTC
TRBJ1-3 | TRBV6-5 | - | - | CASSYSPGTVNTIYF | TGTGCCAGCAGTTACTCCCCGGGGACTGTAAACACCATATATTTT
TRBJ2-1 | TRBV5-6 | TRBD1 | - | CASSTDRGGYNEQFF | TGTGCCAGCAGCACGGACAGGGGAGGCTACAATGAGCAGTTCTTC
TRBJ2-1 | TRBV7-6 | TRBD2 | - | CASSLAQTSAGDEQFF | TGTGCCAGCAGCTTAGCGCAGACTAGCGCCGGGGATGAGCAGTTCTTC
TRBJ2-3 | TRBV27 | - | many | CASSPTGGASTDTQYF | TGTGCCAGCAGTCCCACAGGGGGGGCTAGCACAGATACGCAGTATTTT
TRBJ2-5 | TRBV7-2 | TRBD1 | - | CASSKLQGLGTQYF | TGTGCCAGCAGCAAATTACAGGGGTTGGGGACCCAGTACTTC
TRBJ2-2 | TRBV5-1 | - | - | CASSLSTGELFF | TGCGCCAGCAGCCTTTCCACCGGGGAGCTGTTTTTT
TRBJ1-1 | TRBV3-1/TRBV3-2 | - | few | CASSQDRGFRAFF | TGTGCCAGCAGCCAAGACAGGGGTTTTCGGGCTTTCTTT
TRBJ1-5 | TRBV30 | TRBD1 | - | CAWRGQGGHLGNQPQHF | TGTGCCTGGAGGGGACAGGGCGGGCATCTAGGCAATCAGCCCCAGCATTTT
TRBJ1-4 | TRBV5-1 | - | - | CASSPQGDAYEKLFF | TGCGCCAGCAGCCCACAGGGAGATGCGTATGAAAAACTGTTTTTT
TRBJ1-2 | TRBV28 | TRBD1 | - | CASSPQGIDGYTF | TGTGCCAGCAGCCCACAGGGGATTGATGGCTACACCTTC
TRBJ1-3 | TRBV5-4 | TRBD1 | - | CASSRTGAGNTIYF | TGTGCCAGCAGCCGGACAGGGGCTGGAAACACCATATATTTT
TRBJ1-3 | TRBV25-1 | - | - | CASSEISGAGNTIYF | TGTGCCAGCAGTGAGATCTCAGGGGCTGGAAACACCATATATTTT
TRBJ2-5 | TRBV24-1 | - | - | CATSHQGQETQYF | TGTGCCACCAGTCATCAGGGCCAAGAGACCCAGTACTTC